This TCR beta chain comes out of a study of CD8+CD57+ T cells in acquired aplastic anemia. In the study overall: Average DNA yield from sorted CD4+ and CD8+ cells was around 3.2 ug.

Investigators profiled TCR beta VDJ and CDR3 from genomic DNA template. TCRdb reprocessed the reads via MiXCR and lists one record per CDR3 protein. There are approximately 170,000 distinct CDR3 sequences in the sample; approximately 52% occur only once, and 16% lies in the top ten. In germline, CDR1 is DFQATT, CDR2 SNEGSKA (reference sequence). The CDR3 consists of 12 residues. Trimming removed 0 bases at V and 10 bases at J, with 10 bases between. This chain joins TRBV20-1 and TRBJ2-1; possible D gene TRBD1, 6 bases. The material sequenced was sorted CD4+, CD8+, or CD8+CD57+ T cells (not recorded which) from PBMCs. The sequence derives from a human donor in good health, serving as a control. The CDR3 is CSARDQGREQFF. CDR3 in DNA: TGCAGTGCTAGAGATCAGGGGCGGGAGCAGTTCTTC.